What follows describes a single T cell receptor beta chain. The data are from a study of control samples from healthy donors and cancer patients. The protocol was immunoSEQ multiplex PCR, while the TCRdb copy is restricted to in-frame clones and leaves out a portion. The table records some 410,000 clones, 90% of them present only once. V gave up 3 bases and J gave up 8 bases, with 13 bases separating them. The CDR3 has 13 residues. Germline V gene sequence: CDR1 SEHNR, CDR2 FQNEAQ (reference sequence). The sequencing input was PBMCs. The chain carries TRBV7-9 and TRBJ1-2; TRBD1 might be the D (5 bases). The receptor was isolated from a man aged 40-50 years with head and neck cancer. DNA for the CDR3: TGTGCCAGCAGCTTCTTCGCCCGGGACGGCTACACCTTC. Translated, it gives CASSFFARDGYTF.